These 2 T cell receptor beta chains came from one sample sequenced in a study of blood T cells in healthy people across ages. Primed by a sample-barcoded 5' primer and a J-beta primer mix, a second PCR proceeded for about 6 to 12 cycles. Via MiXCR, TCRdb re-called the 5' RACE reads, giving one row per CDR3 protein. The sample has around 1.1 million distinct CDR3 sequences; approximately 38% are singletons. The sequenced sample was blood. Receptors were obtained from a man aged 18 to 29 in good health.

This clonotype was seen a few times. CDR3 bases: TGTGCCAGCATCACAACAGGGGGTCAAGAGACCCAGTACTTC. Translated, it gives CASITTGGQETQYF. V gene TRBV12-3 or TRBV12-4 combines with J gene TRBJ2-5; 8 bases fit TRBD1. The CDR3 covers 14 residues. Trimming at V came to 7 bases and at J to 2 bases, leaving 6 bases not matched to a gene.

A few counts support this clonotype. The chain has TRBV5-1 and TRBJ2-5, with 7 bases aligning to TRBD1. The J call is doubtful: the DNA matches TRBJ2-7 better. The CDR3 runs 13 residues. From germline, CDR1 is SGHRS and CDR2 YFSETQ. CDR3 region: CASSIDREYEQYF. As DNA, the CDR3 is TGCGCCAGCAGCATCGACAGGGAATACGAGCAGTACTTC.